This TCR beta chain originates from a study of neurological immune-mediated disorders. This clonotype was found many times. TCRdb reprocessed the 5' RACE reads with MiXCR, giving one entry per CDR3 protein. The sample contains about 120,000 distinct CDR3 sequences, roughly 3.2% of which appear only once. The CDR3 sequence is 15 residues long. The germline gives CDR1 DFQATT, CDR2 SNEGSKA (reference sequence). With 4 bases clipped from V and 2 bases from J, the junction kept 9 bases outside the gene matches. Sequencing was performed on PBMCs. The chain is built from TRBV20-1 and TRBJ2-5, with 8 bases that match TRBD1. This receptor was identified in a woman younger than 45 with multiple sclerosis. CDR3 protein: CSAMRPGTGQETQYF. The CDR3 bases are TGCAGTGCTATGCGCCCGGGGACAGGTCAAGAGACCCAGTACTTC.